This TCR beta chain emerged from a study of T cells after yellow fever vaccination (dated by TCRdb to the late 2010s). Notes on the research overall: The SMART-Seq v4 Ultra Low Input RNA kit was used to prepare libraries from fractions with low cell numbers. To follow T-cell clones before and after primary and booster YFV17D yellow fever vaccination, bulk TCR alpha and beta repertoires were sequenced over time. Two healthy male donors, one aged 18 to 30 and one aged 30 to 40 years, were included in the cohort. Blood was drawn at multiple timepoints before and after primary and secondary immunization, with bulk PBMC replicates and cell subsets isolated. Beyond this particular receptor, the publication reports: Because the study included only a couple of donors, the extent to which the findings can be generalized is limited. Compared with the primary T-cell response, the secondary T-cell response was faster but weaker, reaching its peak on day 5 rather than on day 15. A small fraction of clonotypes showed up in both the CD4 and CD8 compartments, probably as a result of convergent recombination. Most clones expanded after primary vaccination (almost 97% of CD4 and over 80% of CD8) were re-detected after the booster, suggesting that broad memory maintenance occurred. FACS-sorted repertoires could contain abundant contaminating clonotypes from the bulk population, so computational filtering was required.

TCR cDNA was synthesized by 5'RACE template switching, which introduced a universal primer site and unique molecular identifiers. Priming of cDNA synthesis was performed from both the TCR alpha and TCR beta constant segments. Library amplification used two PCR steps, and the second PCR step added sample barcodes and sequencing adapters. Sequencing of libraries was done on Illumina HiSeq 2500 (2x100 bp) or NovaSeq (2x150 bp). The published analysis was carried out like this. MIGEC handled demultiplexing of reads and collapsing into UMI consensus sequences, while MiXCR performed V(D)J alignment. Vaccine-responding clonotypes were defined with edgeR using replicate PBMC samples, requiring FDR below 0.01 and a log2 fold change above 5 up to day 15. Bulk clonotypes were assigned CD4 or CD8 identity according to which sequenced CD4 or CD8 repertoire held them at higher abundance. TCRdb's own reprocessing of the public reads used fastp at Q25 and MiXCR and kept productive beta chains. For every CDR3 protein sequence, its rows merge into one entry that carries the most common genes and DNA. The V and J calls, along with clone size, are taken from TCRdb and not from the paper's own processing. This sample lists about 360,000 distinct CDR3 sequences; 6.2% were detected once. The leading ten clones occupy around 16% of the sample.

What this sample's treatment or condition label stands for: live attenuated yellow fever vaccine strain. At each blood-draw timepoint, two biological replicates of bulk PBMCs were obtained. PBMCs were isolated from peripheral blood using a standard Ficoll-Paque protocol. TriZol was used to extract RNA from bulk PBMCs, from CD4 and CD8 fractions, and from dextramer-positive and dextramer-negative fractions. This clonotype was found a few times. The clone's antigen remains unknown. No base quality values were provided; no much bigger clone lies one nucleotide off. V loses 7 bases, J loses 0 bases, and the germline ends lie 19 bases apart. The CDR3 contains 16 residues, cysteine and phenylalanine counted. Solely the CDR3 DNA is kept, with 48 bases framed from the first base. In the germline V gene, CDR1 corresponds to SQVTM and CDR2 to ANQGSEA.

The chain is made from TRBV29-1 and TRBJ1-3; TRBD1 is perhaps the D gene, given 5 matching bases. The source was PBMCs, collected 5 days after the yellow fever booster vaccination. The source is a man younger than 45 who received the YFV17D yellow fever vaccine. The CDR3 reads as follows: CSAGQGPPSSGNTIYF. The DNA sequence is as follows: TGCAGCGCTGGCCAGGGACCGCCGAGCTCTGGAAACACCATATATTTT.